These 27 T cell receptor beta chains came from one sample sequenced in a study of cytomegalovirus exposure and HLA in healthy donors. Vbeta (60) and Jbeta (13) primers were used in the PCR. Profiled with immunoSEQ multiplex PCR; TCRdb holds only in-frame clones, not every one. Seen here are about 180,000 clones, over 70% observed once, and the top ten hold around 3%. Specimen: PBMCs. Receptors originate from a male donor in good health and CMV-seronegative.

The chain combines TRBV7-2 with TRBJ1-2; possibly TRBD1 for D (6 bases). V was cut by 6 bases and J by 8 bases, with 19 bases left in between. Germline CDR1 reads SGHTA; CDR2 reads FQGNSA. This CDR3 comprises 14 residues. The CDR3 loop is CASRQGWMVGGYTF. CDR3 DNA: TGTGCCAGCAGACAGGGCTGGATGGTAGGAGGCTACACCTTC.

The chain links TRBV4-1 to TRBJ2-1, with 10 nucleotides matching TRBD2. Germline V gives CDR1 MGHRA, CDR2 YSYEKL. Unmatched junction bases numbered 5, after V lost 2 bases and J lost 1 base. CDR3 size: 17 residues. The CDR3 reads CASSQMPSGGSYNEQFF. CDR3 bases: TGCGCCAGCAGCCAAATGCCTAGCGGGGGTTCCTACAATGAGCAGTTCTTC.

V usage is TRBV27 and J usage is TRBJ1-6; TRBD1 matches 10 bases. The CDR3 is 15 amino acids. J lost 10 bases, V lost 6 bases, and 9 bases had no gene match. Germline CDR1 MNHEY, CDR2 SMNVEV (reference sequence). As DNA, the CDR3 is TGTGCCAGCAGGCCAATCGACAGGGGGCGGTCACCCCTCCACTTT. It encodes CASRPIDRGRSPLHF.

CDR3 sequence (DNA): TGTGCCAGCAGTTACGAACAGTCGAACACTGAAGCTTTCTTT. It yields the protein CASSYEQSNTEAFF. This chain links TRBV6-5 with TRBJ1-1; D gene uncertain. Per the germline V gene, CDR1 is MNHEY and CDR2 is SVGAGI. The CDR3 is 14 amino acids. Trimming removed 2 bases from V and 1 base from J, with 8 bases in between.

This clone turned up a few times. The chain employs TRBV9 and TRBJ1-1; 7 positions match TRBD1. V gave up 0 bases and J gave up 4 bases; unmatched junction bases: 9. The germline V gene has CDR1 SGDLS and CDR2 YYNGEE. The CDR3 is made up of 16 amino acids. The CDR3 loop is CASSVGGGLLSTEAFF. CDR3 bases: TGTGCCAGCAGCGTAGGAGGGGGCCTCCTGAGCACTGAAGCTTTCTTT.

This clone is labeled large (0.1 to 1%). The rearrangement links TRBV15 to TRBJ1-1; the D is unclear. V was pared by 6 bases and J by 4 bases, with 15 bases between. This CDR3 spans 14 amino acids. CDR1 LNHNV and CDR2 YYDKDF come from the germline V gene (reference sequence). CDR3 sequence reads: CATSPGIFRTEAFF. The CDR3 nucleotides are TGTGCCACCAGTCCCGGGATCTTCCGCACTGAAGCTTTCTTT.

This clone was observed once. The rearrangement uses TRBV7-2 and TRBJ2-2, with TRBD2 as a possible D gene (6 bases). This CDR3 contains 15 residues. Germline values: CDR1 SGHTA, CDR2 FQGNSA. V gave up 0 bases and J gave up 1 base, with 6 bases separating them. CDR3 protein: CASSLAGGNTGELFF. The CDR3 coding sequence is TGTGCCAGCAGCTTAGCGGGAGGGAACACCGGGGAGCTGTTTTTT.

This clone showed up just once. The J gene is TRBJ1-6, the V gene TRBV2; 8 bases map to TRBD1. The germline V gene encodes CDR1 SNHLY and CDR2 FYNNEI. Trimming at V came to 5 bases and at J to 7 bases, leaving 10 bases not matched to a gene. The CDR3 spans 16 residues. The CDR3 is CASSPIDRGLNSPLHF. DNA for the CDR3: TGTGCCAGCAGTCCCATCGACAGGGGATTGAATTCACCCCTCCACTTT.

V usage is TRBV7-9 and J usage is TRBJ2-2; D possibly corresponds to TRBD1 (5 bases). The CDR3 has 15 residues. The V gene lost 3 bases and the J gene lost 4 bases, with 12 bases spanning the gap. The germline CDR1 and CDR2 sequences are SEHNR and FQNEAQ (reference sequence). CDR3 loop: CASSLTVPSTGELFF. In DNA, the CDR3 is TGTGCCAGCAGCTTGACAGTCCCGAGCACCGGGGAGCTGTTTTTT.

The chain combines TRBV4-3 with TRBJ1-1; D is possibly TRBD1 (5 bases). The CDR3 runs to 15 residues. The V and J ends lost 0 bases and 6 bases respectively, with 14 bases between them. Germline V gene data show CDR1 as LGHNA and CDR2 as YSLEER. CDR3 nucleotides: TGCGCCAGCAGCCAAGACGTCGGAGGGGAGGCTGAAGCTTTCTTT. It codes for CASSQDVGGEAEAFF.

The J gene is TRBJ2-7, the V gene TRBV28, with 11 bases fitting TRBD2. Trimming cost V 6 bases and J 0 bases; bases outside gene matches: 7. The CDR3 is made up of 16 amino acids. Germline CDR1 is MDHEN and CDR2 is SYDVKM. In nucleotides, the CDR3 is TGTGCCAGCAGGTTCACTACTAGCGGGAGCTCCTACGAGCAGTACTTC. Translating gives CASRFTTSGSSYEQYF.

The chain is built from TRBV19 and TRBJ1-4; maybe TRBD1 (5 bases). The CDR3 is 16 residues long. Germline V gene sequence: CDR1 LNHDA, CDR2 SQIVND (reference sequence). The V and J ends lost 5 bases and 14 bases respectively, with 27 bases between them. CDR3: CASSSTAGPTPRRLFF. CDR3 DNA sequence: TGTGCCAGTAGTTCAACGGCAGGGCCCACCCCAAGACGCCTGTTTTTT.

This clone came up a few times. This chain joins TRBV28 and TRBJ2-1; D perhaps matches TRBD2 (7 bases). CDR3 length: 15 residues. Trimming removed 6 bases from V and 4 bases from J, with 16 bases in between. Germline-derived CDR1 and CDR2 are MDHEN and SYDVKM. CDR3 in DNA: TGTGCCAGCAGCCCCTCACGGGGGGCTTACAATGAGCAGTTCTTC. Its translation is CASSPSRGAYNEQFF.

In this sample, this clone turned up once. This chain uses TRBV7-9 with TRBJ2-7; D remains ambiguous. The CDR3 loop spans 12 amino acids. Germline V lookup: CDR1 SEHNR, CDR2 FQNEAQ (reference sequence). V shed 3 bases and J shed 2 bases, with 5 bases lying between them. CDR3 DNA sequence: TGTGCCAGCAGCTTGGCCACCTACGAGCAGTACTTC. Its protein is CASSLATYEQYF.

The V and J genes are TRBV2 and TRBJ2-5, with D unclear. The V and J ends lost 5 bases and 5 bases respectively, with 18 bases between them. This CDR3 has 15 residues. Germline loops: CDR1 SNHLY, CDR2 FYNNEI. The CDR3 DNA is TGTGCCAGCAGTATCCGGCCCGGCGGTCAGGAGACCCAGTACTTC. The encoded protein is CASSIRPGGQETQYF. The complete variable domain, with remaining parts taken from reference TRBV2 and TRBJ2-5, reads EPEVTQTPSHQVTQMGQEVILRCVPISNHLYFYWYRQILGQKVEFLVSFYNNEISEKSEIFDDQFSVERPDGSNFTLKIRSTKLEDSAMYFCASSIRPGGQETQYFGPGTRLLVL.

A few counts support this clone. The chain has TRBV28 and TRBJ1-1, with D possibly matching TRBD1 (6 bases). This CDR3 comprises 14 residues. Germline CDR1 reads MDHEN; CDR2 reads SYDVKM. Trimming removed 2 bases from V and 4 bases from J, with 11 bases in between. The DNA of the CDR3 is TGTGCCAGCAGTTTACAGGGGTTCGGCACTGAAGCTTTCTTT. It codes for CASSLQGFGTEAFF.

The CDR3 is CASSSNLGLQKAEKLFF. The CDR3 nucleotides are TGTGCCAGCAGTTCGAACCTTGGACTCCAAAAGGCTGAAAAACTGTTTTTT. The gene calls are TRBV28 and TRBJ1-4; no clear D. The V end was cut by 4 bases, the J end by 7 bases, with 22 bases between. Looked up from germline, CDR1 is MDHEN and CDR2 is SYDVKM. The CDR3 has 17 residues. Full variable domain (missing parts from reference TRBV28 and TRBJ1-4): DVKVTQSSRYLVKRTGEKVFLECVQDMDHENMFWYRQDPGLGLRLIYFSYDVKMKEKGDIPEGYSVSREKKERFSLILESASTNQTSMYLCASSSNLGLQKAEKLFFGSGTQLSVL.

The chain carries TRBV11-2 and TRBJ1-4; 7 bases fit TRBD1. Germline assignment: CDR1 SGHAT and CDR2 FQNNGV. V trimming: 1 base; J trimming: 13 bases; junction bases outside the gene matches: 12. The CDR3 totals 15 residues. The CDR3 region has the DNA TGTGCCAGCAGCTTAGGGGAAATCAGGGGGGACCGACTGTTTTTT. It translates to CASSLGEIRGDRLFF.

The rearrangement links TRBV19 to TRBJ1-5; tentative D call: TRBD1 (5 bases). The CDR3 has 14 residues. Germline loops: CDR1 LNHDA, CDR2 SQIVND (reference sequence). The germline V and J ends were trimmed by 5 bases and 6 bases, with 14 bases remaining between them. The CDR3 DNA reads as TGTGCCAGTAGTCTCAGGGTCCGTAGTCAGCCCCAGCATTTT. Protein: CASSLRVRSQPQHF.

This clone was recorded a few times. This chain connects TRBV7-6 to TRBJ2-2, with 12 bases identical to TRBD2. The V segment lost 6 bases and the J segment 7 bases; nucleotides outside the gene matches: 6. The germline gives CDR1 SGHVS, CDR2 FNYEAQ. The CDR3 spans 15 residues. CDR3 DNA: TGTGCCAGCAGTCGACTAGCGGGGGACGGCGGGGAGCTGTTTTTT. As protein: CASSRLAGDGGELFF.

The genes are TRBV6-1 and TRBJ1-5, with a tentative D call TRBD1 (6 bases). The ends were cut back, 5 bases at V and 4 bases at J, with 12 bases in the middle. CDR3 length: 14 residues. CDR1 MNHNS and CDR2 SASEGT come from the germline V gene. CDR3 protein: CASSQGWRNQPQHF. The CDR3 DNA follows: TGTGCCAGCAGTCAGGGGTGGAGGAATCAGCCCCAGCATTTT.

The chain carries TRBV2 and TRBJ2-3; D is uncertain. Germline CDR1 is SNHLY and CDR2 is FYNNEI. CDR3 length: 12 residues. V gave up 6 bases and J gave up 4 bases, with 8 bases separating them. CDR3 sequence: CASSIVADTQYF. Here the CDR3 DNA reads TGTGCCAGCAGCATAGTGGCAGATACGCAGTATTTT.

This clone was observed a single time. The rearrangement uses TRBV2 and TRBJ1-2; D perhaps matches TRBD1 (5 bases). The V end was cut by 1 base, the J end by 7 bases, with 10 bases between. CDR1 is SNHLY, CDR2 FYNNEI, per germline. CDR3 length equals 13 residues. The CDR3 DNA follows: TGTGCCAGCAGTGAAGGTCAGGGTTTTGGCTACACCTTC. This encodes CASSEGQGFGYTF.

The chain couples TRBV7-2 to TRBJ1-5; D not certain. Germline V gene lookup returns CDR1 SGHTA and CDR2 FQGNSA. The CDR3 loop spans 14 amino acids. Trimming removed 5 bases from V and 2 bases from J, with 10 bases in between. CDR3 residues: CASSLSTGNQPQHF. As DNA, the CDR3 is TGTGCCAGCAGCCTTTCCACGGGCAATCAGCCCCAGCATTTT.

V gene TRBV10-3 combines with J gene TRBJ2-4; tentatively, D is TRBD2 (5 bases). The CDR3 contains 15 residues. Germline assignment: CDR1 ENHRY and CDR2 SYGVKD. V lost 3 bases, J lost 6 bases, and 15 bases lay in between. The CDR3 here is CAISDKNGKGNIQYF. Written as DNA, the CDR3 is TGTGCCATCAGTGACAAAAACGGGAAGGGAAACATTCAGTACTTC.

This clone was counted a single time. V gene TRBV11-1 combines with J gene TRBJ1-1, with D hard to call. CDR1 is SGHAT, CDR2 FQDESV, per germline (reference sequence). V was shortened by 6 bases and J by 4 bases, with 15 bases between the two germline ends. The CDR3 spans 14 residues. CDR3 DNA: TGTGCCAGCAGTTGGACCCTAGGAGGCACTGAAGCTTTCTTT. Residues: CASSWTLGGTEAFF.

The rearrangement uses TRBV6-1 and TRBJ2-5; D not certain. The assigned J gene may be wrong: the sequence end matches TRBJ2-7 better. CDR3 size: 10 residues. Per germline, CDR1 MNHNS and CDR2 SASEGT. CDR3 sequence: CASRNYEQYF. The CDR3 DNA reads as TGTGCCAGCCGGAACTACGAGCAGTACTTC.